A single sample gave rise to the 10 T cell receptor beta chains below, sequenced in a study of cytomegalovirus exposure and HLA in healthy donors. The study ran its PCR with 60 Vbeta and 13 Jbeta primers. Data came from immunoSEQ multiplex PCR; TCRdb stores just in-frame clones and leaves some out. The sample shows around 90,000 clones, approximately 60% of them seen only once. The sequencing input was PBMCs. These receptors were collected from a woman in her 50s in good health and CMV-seropositive.

The V gene is TRBV29-1, the J gene TRBJ2-5; TRBD2 matches 8 bases. The DNA end is a closer match to TRBJ2-7, so the J assignment may be wrong. Germline V gene sequence: CDR1 SQVTM, CDR2 ANQGSEA. The CDR3 runs 15 residues. Written as DNA, the CDR3 is TGCAGCGTCACACCGGGAGGGCAGGGGCCTACCGAGCAGTACTTC. As protein: CSVTPGGQGPTEQYF.

This sequence joins TRBV29-1 and TRBJ2-3, with D possibly TRBD2 on 5 matching bases. The length of the CDR3 is 13 residues. CDR1 and CDR2 (germline): SQVTM, ANQGSEA. V shed 0 bases and J shed 4 bases, with 8 bases lying between them. The CDR3 bases are TGCAGCGTTGAAGATCGGGGTCCAGATACGCAGTATTTT. Translation: CSVEDRGPDTQYF.

The chain employs TRBV2 and TRBJ2-1, with unresolved D. Germline CDR1 reads SNHLY; CDR2 reads FYNNEI. Deletions cut 5 bases from V and 4 bases from J, with 3 bases between. The CDR3 is 11 amino acids. The CDR3 DNA is TGTGCCAGCAGTCTGTACAATGAGCAGTTCTTC. This gives the protein CASSLYNEQFF.

In this sample, this clone turned up once. This chain's CDR3 is CASSPGLAGGVHETQYF. The CDR3 DNA is TGTGCCAGCAGCCCTGGACTAGCGGGGGGTGTCCACGAGACCCAGTACTTC. The rearrangement uses TRBV7-3 and TRBJ2-5; the match to TRBD2 covers 14 bases. This CDR3 is 17 amino acids long. The V gene's germline CDR1 is SGHTA and CDR2 FQGTGA. The J segment lost 5 bases and the V segment lost 5 bases, leaving 10 bases of the junction unmatched.

This clone was detected a few times. The chain links TRBV11-2 to TRBJ1-6, with TRBD1 as a possible D gene (5 bases). The V end was cut by 4 bases, the J end by 13 bases, with 17 bases between. The CDR3 totals 14 residues. Germline V CDR1 and CDR2: SGHAT, FQNNGV. CDR3 region: CASSYTGRDSPLHF. Written as DNA, the CDR3 is TGTGCCAGCAGCTACACAGGTCGGGACTCGCCCCTCCACTTT. Looking up the rest from reference TRBV11-2 and TRBJ1-6 gives the full variable domain: EAGVAQSPRYKIIEKRQSVAFWCNPISGHATLYWYQQILGQGPKLLIQFQNNGVVDDSQLPKDRFSAERLKGVDSTLKIQPAKLEDSAVYLCASSYTGRDSPLHFGNGTRLTVT.

The chain couples TRBV7-8 to TRBJ1-5, with D unclear. CDR3 length: 15 amino acids. The germline V gene has CDR1 SGHVS and CDR2 FQNEAQ. V lost 1 base to trimming and J lost 1 base, with 8 bases between them. CDR3 nucleotide sequence: TGTGCCAGCAGCTTAGGAGATTTAAGCAATCAGCCCCAGCATTTT. This encodes CASSLGDLSNQPQHF.

The chain couples TRBV27 to TRBJ1-6; weak D call: TRBD1 (5 bases). V lost 3 bases to trimming and J lost 2 bases, with 14 bases between them. This CDR3 has 17 amino acids. The germline gives CDR1 MNHEY, CDR2 SMNVEV (reference sequence). This CDR3 is CASSFLPRVPYNSPLHF. As DNA, the CDR3 is TGTGCCAGCAGTTTTTTACCCAGGGTTCCCTATAATTCACCCCTCCACTTT.

V usage is TRBV10-3 and J usage is TRBJ1-2; D ambiguous. V lost 0 bases to trimming and J lost 4 bases, with 12 bases between them. From germline, CDR1 is ENHRY and CDR2 SYGVKD. CDR3 length: 15 residues. The CDR3 here is CAISESAGNLYGYTF. In DNA, the CDR3 is TGTGCCATCAGTGAGTCGGCGGGAAACCTCTATGGCTACACCTTC.

The chain links TRBV7-3 to TRBJ2-7; weak D call: TRBD1 (5 bases). The CDR3 totals 13 residues. The V gene lost 4 bases and the J gene lost 7 bases, with 14 bases spanning the gap. Germline CDR1 reads SGHTA; CDR2 reads FQGTGA. CDR3 bases: TGTGCCAGCAGCTACAACCAGGGTGGAGAGCAGTACTTC. Amino acids: CASSYNQGGEQYF.

The rearrangement uses TRBV5-1 and TRBJ1-2; possible D gene TRBD1, 5 bases. Germline V CDR1 and CDR2: SGHRS, YFSETQ. CDR3 length: 13 amino acids. V lost 6 bases and J 4 bases, leaving 13 bases between the germline ends. In nucleotides, the CDR3 is TGCGCCAGCACGAAGGGGCAGGCCTATGGCTACACCTTC. Translating gives CASTKGQAYGYTF.